This TCR beta chain appears in the sequencing data of a study of T cells in Graves' hyperthyroidism and ophthalmopathy. PBMCs were sourced from around 10 ml fresh peripheral blood. Researchers amplified the TCR beta CDR3 regions from RNA transcripts. First-round RT-PCR of the TCR CDR3 relied on the HTBI primer set. TCRdb used MiXCR to reprocess the multiplex PCR reads, holding one entry per CDR3 protein. The sample shows some 500,000 distinct CDR3 sequences, about 16% of them seen only once. This CDR3 has 13 amino acids. Unmatched junction bases numbered 6, after V lost 8 bases and J lost 3 bases. The germline CDR1 and CDR2 sequences are SGHTA and FQGNSA.

Sequencing was performed on blood. This receptor was taken from a woman aged 30 to 39 with Graves' ophthalmopathy. This chain links TRBV7-2 with TRBJ1-1, with TRBD1 matching 7 bases. CDR3 in amino acids: CASAGTVDTEAFF. The DNA of the CDR3 is TGTGCCAGCGCCGGGACAGTCGACACTGAAGCTTTCTTT. Looking up the rest from reference TRBV7-2 and TRBJ1-1 gives the full variable domain: GAGVSQSPSNKVTEKGKDVELRCDPISGHTALYWYRQSLGQGLEFLIYFQGNSAPDKSGLPSDRFSAERTGGSVSTLTIQRTQQEDSAVYLCASAGTVDTEAFFGQGTRLTVV.